This T cell receptor beta chain originates from a study of cytomegalovirus exposure and HLA in healthy donors (dated by TCRdb to the late 2010s). Context from the whole study: In an earlier analysis of fewer than 750 of the donors, under 300 Gb of sequence data and about 110 million unique TCR beta sequences from 150 million to 200 million T cells were reported. High-throughput TCR immunosequencing, statistical association of individual TCRs with disease status, and machine learning were combined to predict cytomegalovirus infection status. Of the roughly 410 genotyped donors, roughly 76% were placed in the genetic ancestry cluster associated with self-reported Caucasian donors. In a later analysis, previously published TCR beta repertoires from 666 donors were re-analyzed and high-resolution HLA genotyping was added so that TCR occurrence patterns could be studied. Rather than using new phenotypic data, the later analysis identified candidate immune exposures from TCR beta sequences and from how often those sequences occurred across donors. An earlier analysis of 587 of the donors used high-throughput TCR beta sequencing to judge whether each TCR beta V gene segment behaved as functional or pseudogenic. The number of donors typed differed by locus, with 629-630 for A, B, C, DRB1 and DQB1, 522 for DQA1, 600 to 610 for DPA1, and 450 to 480 for DPB1. Approximately 330 gigabases of sequencing data and around 88 million unique TCR sequences made up an early release that covered under 750 HLA-typed donors. All discovery cohort repertoires had been generated using a single sequencing platform. HLA typing included class I and class II loci at four-digit resolution. A later genetic analysis took genome-wide SNP genotypes for about 65% of the 666 donors and used that subset as a discovery cohort. Across some 400 genotyped donors of the cohort, an average of about 220,000 unique TCR beta nucleotide sequences per donor were sequenced, and roughly 20% of those sequences were non-productive. A separate validation cohort of 100 to 150 different subjects was used in addition to the roughly 700-subject first cohort. Because of strong linkage in the cohort, five DR-DQ haplotypes were treated as single units for association and clustering. The study was designed to test whether signatures of past pathogen exposure could be identified by cataloging public T cell receptors. The T cell repertoires of under 750 subjects were profiled by immunosequencing and related to cytomegalovirus serostatus. Donor age, sex, ethnicity and CMV serostatus were compiled together with the repertoire data. What the authors observed across the whole study: In this cohort, only TCR beta chains were sequenced, and detectable features were limited by the absence of alpha or paired-chain data. According to a later genetic analysis, donors in an Asian-associated ancestry cluster had fewer N-insertions in productive TCRs than the roughly 700-donor mean. Roughly uniform sequencing depth across donors was assumed in presence/absence analyses, although this assumption may not hold. Strong co-occurrence of HLA alleles, especially DR and DQ, made assigning TCR associations to individual alleles difficult. According to a later analysis, most CMV-associated TCR beta chains appeared to be HLA-restricted, and the HLA associations seemed to be driven largely by CMV exposure. An association between a missense DCLRE1C variant and V-gene and J-gene trimming of TCR beta chains was found in a later genetic analysis and replicated in an independent cohort. According to a later analysis, TCR association rates differed among HLA loci, with DRB1 alleles showing the most associated TCRs and HLA-C alleles showing the fewest. An earlier analysis of approximately 530 of the donors showed that most TCR beta V segments appeared in productive rearrangements either about 87% or about 30% of the time, which broadly matched IMGT annotations. The classifier was reported to diagnose cytomegalovirus status with high specificity and sensitivity in both the original cohort and the validation cohort. In vitro tests confirmed that a few of the cytomegalovirus-associated TCR beta chains recognize cytomegalovirus antigens. A later analysis reported that several top co-occurrence clusters appeared linked to parvovirus B19, influenza, CMV and Epstein-Barr virus. Because some donors lacked HLA typing at each locus, the association tests relied only on the typed subset. Compared with equally common non-associated chains, HLA-associated TCR beta chains in a later analysis were more clonally expanded and had lower generation probabilities. Linkage disequilibrium might explain the correlated functional status among segregating V segments, but an unknown experimental factor could not be excluded. A further reported finding was that TCR beta sequences accurately predicted the HLA-A and HLA-B alleles for most subjects in the first cohort. The sequencing pipeline was judged likely to have produced a cluster of highly shared sequence variants as a technical artifact. Because the 87-base-pair reads could not distinguish some IMGT-functional V segments, including TRBV6-2 and TRBV6-3, those segments were excluded. At a false discovery rate of 0.05, a later analysis linked some 17,000 TCR beta sequences to specific HLA alleles. The study gave a list of 150 to 200 TCR beta chains associated with cytomegalovirus. The authors suggested that the approach could potentially be generalized to other disease states and immunological phenotypes. For the cohort, immune exposure information was limited to CMV serostatus. While some public TCRs were present in many individuals, most TCR sequences turned up only very rarely across donors. Over 15 rarely observed V segments, including chromosome 9 orphons, were excluded from the earlier analysis of a few hundred of the donors because counts were too low.

At the junction V is shortened by 5 bases and J by 4 bases; bases outside the gene matches: 6. Via the germline V gene, CDR1 is SNHLY and CDR2 FYNNEI. From cysteine to phenylalanine, the CDR3 is 15 amino acids long. The CDR3 DNA has 45 bases and is translated from base 1. Receptor libraries were prepared by the immunoSEQ multiplex PCR assay. For the multiplex PCR, a mixture combining 60 forward primers for TCR Vbeta segments and 13 reverse primers for TCR Jbeta segments was used. The CDR3 region of rearranged TCR beta genes was amplified from genomic DNA by a multiplex PCR assay. On the Illumina HiSeq System, the amplified TCR beta libraries were sequenced as 87-base-pair reads. In the source study's methods: In a later analysis, some 80 million unique TCR beta chains were counted across the 650 to 750 repertoires, and approximately 11 million of these chains were shared by at least two donors. Raw reads were error-corrected and collapsed into unique sequences with a nearest-neighbor algorithm that merged closely related sequences to remove PCR and sequencing errors. CDR3 sequences were aligned to IMGT reference sequences to assign V, D and J gene segments. Each retained sequence needed at least a six-nucleotide match to both a V gene segment and a J gene segment. Rearrangements were classified as productive when the CDR3 lacked stop codons and remained in frame with V and J, and all other rearrangements were classified as non-productive. CDR3 was defined according to IMGT convention as the region running from the second conserved V-encoded cysteine to the conserved J-encoded phenylalanine. The earlier analysis of 500 to 600 of the donors excluded sequences that lacked an unambiguous match to a single V gene segment. An earlier analysis of some 500 of the donors classified V segments as functional when productive rearrangements were above 56.7% and as segregating when the standard deviation between donors was above 5%. A statistical classification framework was built to diagnose cytomegalovirus status from the catalog of TCR beta chain sequences. In a later analysis, TCR nucleotide sequences were compared against IMGT/GENE-DB human TR gene sequences so that V and J genes could be assigned. In a later analysis, CDR3 sequences and most-parsimonious VDJ recombination scenarios were assigned using the TCRdist pipeline. In a later analysis, every TCR beta chain was defined by the combination of its CDR3 amino acid sequence and its V-gene family, and reads without a unique V-gene family were dropped. To address suspected cross-contamination and a sequencing artifact, a later analysis removed a few hundred highly shared, low-generation-probability nucleotide sequences. In a later analysis, a clonal expansion index for each public chain was calculated from normalized within-repertoire ranks of inferred template counts. A later analysis computed generation probabilities with a VDJ recombination model fitted to out-of-frame rearrangements, and checked the results against IGoR. Hypergeometric tests were used in a later analysis to score TCR-TCR, TCR-HLA and TCR-CMV co-occurrence, with a repertoire-size bias correction applied to the TCR pairs. A later analysis estimated false discovery rates by permuting HLA or CMV assignments 20 times. In a later analysis, co-occurring TCRs were grouped using DBSCAN, with TCRdist sequence similarity added in when clustering inside HLA-allele-positive subsets. Co-occurrence clustering excluded repertoires with fewer than 30,000 or more than 120,000 public chains, plus five with anomalous nucleotide sharing. Not all clones reach the TCRdb copy of this immuneACCESS table, which keeps in-frame sequences only. Checked studies attribute under half of the gap to unresolved V genes and leave the rest unexplained. The DNA was the basis for D and trimming; V, J and clone size are from that table. The table for this sample lists under 250,000 clones; more than 75% of them were counted only once. The top ten constitute roughly 0.26% of the sample.

The cohort was made up of hundreds of healthy bone marrow donors. At the time of sampling, every cohort member was nominally healthy, though immune exposures that went unrecorded were likely present. The donor was CMV seronegative and belonged to the group of roughly 330 seronegative cohort members. Each donor provided a peripheral blood sample, and peripheral blood mononuclear cells were used for TCR beta sequencing. The Qiagen DNeasy Blood Extraction Kit was used to extract genomic DNA from the blood cell samples. This clone appeared a single time. The antigen it binds to is not known. Qualities for individual bases were not recorded, and no much larger clone is one base off.

The rearranged segments are TRBV2 and TRBJ1-4; 8 bases in the junction line up with TRBD1. The sequencing sample was made of PBMCs. This receptor was identified in a girl aged 2-9 years in good health and CMV-seronegative. The CDR3 reads CASSRQGAFNEKLFF. The nucleotides are TGTGCCAGCAGTCGCCAGGGGGCGTTTAATGAAAAACTGTTTTTT.